Listed below are T cell receptor beta chains from one sample, sequenced in a study of CD8 T cells in ankylosing spondylitis. TCRdb ran MiXCR on the 5' RACE reads and lists one entry per CDR3 protein. Altogether about 110,000 distinct CDR3 sequences are present, 24% being singletons, with the ten largest covering approximately 13%. Sequencing was done on a sample of synovial fluid, either unsorted or a sorted T cell fraction (not recorded which). The receptor source for this set is a male donor with ankylosing spondylitis. Both conserved end residues are part of each CDR3. A D gene is named only where the DNA matches it firmly. Expanded clones get a size class; other rows say once, few or many, or leave the size out.

J gene | clone size | V gene | D gene | CDR3 length | CDR3 DNA | CDR3 protein
TRBJ2-1 | NA | TRBV5-1 | TRBD2 | 19 | TGCGCCAGCAGCTCTCTATCCGGGACTAGCGGGAGGGCCTACAATGAGCAGTTCTTC | CASSSLSGTSGRAYNEQFF
TRBJ2-7 | few | TRBV12-3/TRBV12-4 | TRBD1 | 19 | TGTGCCAGCAGTTTCTGGTCCGGTGTCCGACAGGGGGCGAATTACGAGCAGTACTTC | CASSFWSGVRQGANYEQYF
TRBJ2-5 | NA | TRBV2 | TRBD1 | 14 | TGTGCCAGCAGCCTACAGGGGAGTAAAGAGACCCAGTACTTC | CASSLQGSKETQYF
TRBJ2-1 | few | TRBV20-1 | NA | 14 | TGCAGTGCTCGGCCGGTCTCTACCTACAATGAGCAGTTCTTC | CSARPVSTYNEQFF
TRBJ2-1 | few | TRBV2 | TRBD2 | 14 | TGTGCCAGCAGTGGGGTAGCGGGTTACAATGAGCAGTTCTTC | CASSGVAGYNEQFF
TRBJ2-7 | few | TRBV6-1 | TRBD1 | 14 | TGTGCCAGCAGTGGACCCGGGACAGGGTACGAGCAGTACTTC | CASSGPGTGYEQYF
TRBJ2-2 | NA | TRBV10-3 | TRBD2 | 15 | TGTGCCATCAGCCCCAGCGGGAGAGGGACCGGGGAGCTGTTTTTT | CAISPSGRGTGELFF
TRBJ2-3 | once | TRBV24-1 | NA | 14 | TGTGCCACCAGTGTCGAGGGAGGCACAGATACGCAGTATTTT | CATSVEGGTDTQYF
TRBJ2-3 | NA | TRBV12-3/TRBV12-4 | TRBD2 | 16 | TGTGCCAGCAGTTTTTTGCGGGAGAACAGCACAGATACGCAGTATTTT | CASSFLRENSTDTQYF
TRBJ2-1 | NA | TRBV5-6 | TRBD2 | 18 | TGTGCCAGCAGCTTGGTTGTGGCTAGCGGGAGTGCCTACAATGAGCAGTTCTTC | CASSLVVASGSAYNEQFF
TRBJ1-1 | many | TRBV18 | TRBD1 | 12 | TGTGCCAGCTCCCCTGACAGGGAAGAAGCTTTCTTT | CASSPDREEAFF
TRBJ2-3 | few | TRBV6-6 | NA | 12 | TGTGCCAGCAGTTATCTAGCCGATACGCAGTATTTT | CASSYLADTQYF